The present T cell receptor beta chain was sequenced within a study of PD-1 blockade in classical Hodgkin lymphoma. Libraries were prepared by immunoSEQ multiplex PCR; TCRdb keeps only in-frame clonotypes and omits some of them. Of about 76,000 clones listed, approximately 91% are singletons. There was relapse after autologous stem cell transplantation in every patient, and there was variation in brentuximab vedotin exposure. The V gene lost 1 base and the J gene lost 2 bases, with 17 bases spanning the gap. Germline loops: CDR1 SGHNT, CDR2 YENEEA. The CDR3 extends over 17 amino acids. The starting material was peripheral blood mononuclear cells (PBMCs), obtained at baseline. The source is a human donor with classical Hodgkin lymphoma. The chain combines TRBV11-3 with TRBJ2-5; D gene unclear. CDR3 DNA: TGTGCCAGCAGCTTAGGGGTCTCGACCGACACTCAAGAGACCCAGTACTTC. It specifies CASSLGVSTDTQETQYF.